Each of the 10 T cell receptor beta chains below was sequenced from the same sample in a study of blood T cell repertoires in COVID-19. Sequencing used immunoSEQ multiplex PCR; TCRdb keeps in-frame clones, though not all of them. The sample shows 200,000 to 250,000 clones, 80% of them seen only once. The specimen sequenced was peripheral blood. The source is a human donor in a cohort sampled during active COVID-19.

The chain uses TRBV11-2 and TRBJ1-2; perhaps TRBD1 as D (5 bases). Trimming removed 5 bases at V and 8 bases at J, with 15 bases between. The germline gives CDR1 SGHAT, CDR2 FQNNGV. The CDR3 sequence is 13 residues long. DNA of the CDR3: TGTGCCAGCAGCCCCCGCAGGGTTGGCGGCTACACCTTC. It codes for CASSPRRVGGYTF.

This chain links TRBV18 with TRBJ1-5; D is undetermined. From germline, CDR1 is KGHSH and CDR2 LQKENI. V was clipped by 6 bases and J by 2 bases, with 11 bases between them. The CDR3 loop spans 14 amino acids. CDR3 DNA sequence: TGTGCCAGCTCTACCAGAGGTGGCAATCAGCCCCAGCATTTT. This translates into CASSTRGGNQPQHF.

The J gene is TRBJ2-1, the V gene TRBV6-2 or TRBV6-3; 11 positions agree with TRBD2. The CDR3 runs 15 residues. V dropped 6 bases and J dropped 6; count of bases not matched to a gene: 7. Germline V gene data show CDR1 as MNHEY and CDR2 as SVGEGT. The DNA of the CDR3 is TGTGCCAGCAGCATCGCCGGGACTAGCGGCAATGAGCAGTTCTTC. This gives the protein CASSIAGTSGNEQFF.

This rearrangement joins TRBV10-1 to TRBJ1-2; D is perhaps TRBD1 (5 bases). V was shortened by 8 bases and J by 5 bases, with 21 bases between the two germline ends. This CDR3 region has 15 residues. Germline assignment: CDR1 WNHNN and CDR2 SYGVQD (reference sequence). The CDR3 nucleotides are TGCGCCAGCGGTAAGGGGCTTCCACGTAGGTATGGCTACACCTTC. Protein product: CASGKGLPRRYGYTF.

The V call is TRBV4-1, the J call TRBJ2-7; maybe TRBD2 (6 bases). Germline assignment: CDR1 MGHRA and CDR2 YSYEKL. The CDR3 runs to 13 residues. V was pared by 0 bases and J by 6 bases, with 9 bases between. Here the CDR3 DNA reads TGCGCCAGCAGCCAAGAATGGGGGGTCGAGCAGTACTTC. Its protein product is CASSQEWGVEQYF.

The CDR3 sequence: CASSQDPQSTDTQYF. DNA for the CDR3: TGCGCCAGCAGCCAAGACCCCCAGAGCACAGATACGCAGTATTTT. The chain uses TRBV4-3 and TRBJ2-3; D uncertain. The CDR3 is 15 amino acids. The V gene lost 0 bases and the J gene lost 0 bases, with 7 bases spanning the gap. Germline V gives CDR1 LGHNA, CDR2 YSLEER.

This chain connects TRBV27 to TRBJ1-5; TRBD1 might be the D (6 bases). The CDR3 has 14 residues. Trimming removed 6 bases from V and 7 bases from J, with 16 bases in between. The V gene's germline CDR1 is MNHEY and CDR2 SMNVEV (reference sequence). The CDR3 loop reads CASSPGGLGQPQHF. The CDR3 DNA is TGTGCCAGCAGCCCGGGGGGGCTAGGACAGCCCCAGCATTTT.

The CDR3 DNA is TGTGCCAGCAGCTTCTGGAGGGGGGGGGCCGTGGGGGAGACCCAGTACTTC. This codes for CASSFWRGGAVGETQYF. This chain connects TRBV5-8 to TRBJ2-5; a weak D match, TRBD2 (7 bases). V lost 2 bases to trimming and J lost 5 bases, with 22 bases between them. Germline values: CDR1 SGHTS, CDR2 YDEGEE. CDR3 length: 17 amino acids. Using reference TRBV5-8 and TRBJ2-5 for the parts outside the CDR3, the full variable domain is EAGVTQSPTHLIKTRGQQATLRCSPISGHTSVYWYQQALGLGLQFLLWYDEGEERNRGNFPPRFSGRQFPNYSSELNVNALELEDSALYLCASSFWRGGAVGETQYFGPGTRLLVL.

The chain has TRBV6-4 and TRBJ1-5, with D unresolved. This CDR3 is 14 amino acids long. Germline values: CDR1 MRHNA, CDR2 SNTAGT. The germline V and J ends were trimmed by 4 bases and 7 bases, with 14 bases remaining between them. The CDR3 DNA reads as TGTGCCAGCAGTGCAGGTTTGGGTGACCAGCCCCAGCATTTT. It codes for CASSAGLGDQPQHF.

This clone turned up a few times. The genes are TRBV18 and TRBJ1-4; 7 positions agree with TRBD1. Germline CDR1 reads KGHSH; CDR2 reads LQKENI. This CDR3 is built from 17 residues. J gave up 0 bases and V 2 bases, and 6 bases lay outside the gene matches. The CDR3: CASSPRDSDATNEKLFF. The DNA of the CDR3 is TGTGCCAGCTCACCAAGGGACAGCGACGCAACTAATGAAAAACTGTTTTTT.